This note documents a single TCR beta chain sequence. Its antigen is not known. This sample is drawn from a study of cytomegalovirus exposure and HLA in healthy donors. Study-wide findings and caveats: Previously analyzed data showed that most TCR beta V segments were productive at a frequency of about 90% or about 30%.

Researchers ran the PCR with 60 Vbeta and 13 Jbeta primers. Assay: immunoSEQ multiplex PCR; the TCRdb copy retains only in-frame clones and omits some. This sample has 200,000 to 250,000 clones, with 85% to 90% found just once. The TCR sequence derives from a human donor in good health. Sequenced sample: PBMCs.

The chain's CDR3 is CASSQHPSYNEQFF. In DNA form, the CDR3 reads TGTGCCAGCAGCCAACATCCCTCCTACAATGAGCAGTTCTTC. The rearrangement joins TRBV14 to TRBJ2-1; no clear D gene. The germline V and J ends were trimmed by 2 bases and 0 bases, with 5 bases remaining between them. CDR1 SGHDN and CDR2 FVKESK come from the germline V gene. This CDR3 spans 14 amino acids.